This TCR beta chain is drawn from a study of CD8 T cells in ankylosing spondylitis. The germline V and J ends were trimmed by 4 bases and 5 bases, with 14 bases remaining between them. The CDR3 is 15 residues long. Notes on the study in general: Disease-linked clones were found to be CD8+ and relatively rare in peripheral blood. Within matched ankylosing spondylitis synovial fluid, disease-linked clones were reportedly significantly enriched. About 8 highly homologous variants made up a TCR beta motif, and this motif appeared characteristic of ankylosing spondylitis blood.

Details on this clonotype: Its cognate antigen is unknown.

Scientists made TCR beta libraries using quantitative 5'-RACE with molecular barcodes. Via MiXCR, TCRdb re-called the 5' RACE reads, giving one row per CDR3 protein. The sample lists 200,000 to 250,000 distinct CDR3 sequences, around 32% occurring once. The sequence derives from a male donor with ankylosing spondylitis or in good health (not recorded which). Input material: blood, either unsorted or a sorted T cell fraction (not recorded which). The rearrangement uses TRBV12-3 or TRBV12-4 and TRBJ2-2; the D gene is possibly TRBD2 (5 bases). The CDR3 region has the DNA TGTGCCAGCAGTTCCCCCCAGCGGATGACCGGGGAGCTGTTTTTT. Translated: CASSSPQRMTGELFF.